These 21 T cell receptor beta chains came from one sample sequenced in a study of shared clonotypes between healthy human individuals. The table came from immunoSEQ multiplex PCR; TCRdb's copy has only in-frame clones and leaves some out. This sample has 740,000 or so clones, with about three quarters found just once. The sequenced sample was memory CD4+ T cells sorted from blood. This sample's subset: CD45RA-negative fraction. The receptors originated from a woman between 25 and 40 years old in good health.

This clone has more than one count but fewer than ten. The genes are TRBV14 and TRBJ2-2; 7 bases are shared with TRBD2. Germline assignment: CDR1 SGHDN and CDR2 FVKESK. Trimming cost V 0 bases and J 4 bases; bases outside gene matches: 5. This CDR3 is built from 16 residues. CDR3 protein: CASSQDSGTITGELFF. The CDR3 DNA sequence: TGTGCCAGCAGCCAAGACAGTGGGACTATCACCGGGGAGCTGTTTTTT.

The CDR3 here is CASTEGGGLSPQHF. The CDR3, as DNA: TGTGCCAGCACCGAGGGTGGCGGACTAAGTCCCCAGCATTTT. V is TRBV6-6 and J is TRBJ1-5; D uncertain. CDR1 MNHNY and CDR2 SVGAGI come from the germline V gene (reference sequence). This CDR3 has 14 amino acids. The germline V and J ends were trimmed by 7 bases and 10 bases, with 20 bases remaining between them.

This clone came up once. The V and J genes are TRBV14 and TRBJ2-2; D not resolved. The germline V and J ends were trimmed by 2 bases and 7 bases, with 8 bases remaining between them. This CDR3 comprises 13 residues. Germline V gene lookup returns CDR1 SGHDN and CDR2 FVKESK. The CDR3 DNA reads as TGTGCCAGCAGCCAATTCCAGGTCGGGGAGCTGTTTTTT. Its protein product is CASSQFQVGELFF.

The CDR3 DNA follows: TGTGCCAGCAGTCCGGGACAAGCGAACACTGAAGCTTTCTTT. Its protein product is CASSPGQANTEAFF. The chain has TRBV6-1 and TRBJ1-1, with D possibly matching TRBD1 (6 bases). V gave up 5 bases and J gave up 1 base, with 11 bases separating them. Per germline, CDR1 MNHNS and CDR2 SASEGT. CDR3 length: 14 residues.

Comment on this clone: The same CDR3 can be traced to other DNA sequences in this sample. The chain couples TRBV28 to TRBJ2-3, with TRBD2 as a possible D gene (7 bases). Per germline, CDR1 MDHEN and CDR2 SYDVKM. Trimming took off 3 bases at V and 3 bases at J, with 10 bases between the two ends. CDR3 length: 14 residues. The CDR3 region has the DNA TGTGCCAGCAGTTTCGGGGGGCCGACAGATACGCAGTATTTT. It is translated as CASSFGGPTDTQYF.

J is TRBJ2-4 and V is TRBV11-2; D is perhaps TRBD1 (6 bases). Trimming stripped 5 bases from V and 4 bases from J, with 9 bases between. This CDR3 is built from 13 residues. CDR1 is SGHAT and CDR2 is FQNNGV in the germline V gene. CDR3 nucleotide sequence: TGTGCCAGCAGCATAGGACAGAAAAACATTCAGTACTTC. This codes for CASSIGQKNIQYF.

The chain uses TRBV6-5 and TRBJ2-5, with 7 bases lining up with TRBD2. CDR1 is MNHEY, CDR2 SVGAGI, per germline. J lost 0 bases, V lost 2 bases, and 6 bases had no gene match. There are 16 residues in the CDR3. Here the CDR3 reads CASSYRGGGYQETQYF. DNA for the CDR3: TGTGCCAGCAGTTACCGGGGCGGGGGTTACCAAGAGACCCAGTACTTC.

CDR3: CASSTPDGSDYGYTF. The CDR3 bases are TGTGCCAGTAGTACCCCGGACGGATCTGACTATGGCTACACCTTC. V gene TRBV19 combines with J gene TRBJ1-2; unclear D gene. V lost 4 bases to trimming and J lost 3 bases, with 15 bases between them. CDR1 is LNHDA and CDR2 is SQIVND in the germline V gene (reference sequence). The CDR3 is made up of 15 amino acids.

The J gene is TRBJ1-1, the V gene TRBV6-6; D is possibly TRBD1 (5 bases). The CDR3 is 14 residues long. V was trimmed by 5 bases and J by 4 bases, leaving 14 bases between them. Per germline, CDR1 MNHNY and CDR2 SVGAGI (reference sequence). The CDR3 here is CASSQQGISTEAFF. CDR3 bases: TGTGCCAGCAGTCAGCAGGGTATCAGCACTGAAGCTTTCTTT.

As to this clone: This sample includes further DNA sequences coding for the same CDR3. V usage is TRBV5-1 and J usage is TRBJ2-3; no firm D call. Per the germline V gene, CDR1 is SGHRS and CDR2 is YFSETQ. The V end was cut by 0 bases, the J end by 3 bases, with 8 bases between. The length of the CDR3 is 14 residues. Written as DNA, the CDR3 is TGCGCCAGCAGCTTGGCAGCAGAAACAGATACGCAGTATTTT. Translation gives CASSLAAETDTQYF.

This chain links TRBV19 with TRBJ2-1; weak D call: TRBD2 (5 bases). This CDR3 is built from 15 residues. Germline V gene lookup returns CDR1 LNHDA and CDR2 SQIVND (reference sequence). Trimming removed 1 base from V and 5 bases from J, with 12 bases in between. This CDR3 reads CASSIGGSLDNEQFF. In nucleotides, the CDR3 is TGTGCCAGTAGTATAGGTGGGAGCCTCGACAATGAGCAGTTCTTC. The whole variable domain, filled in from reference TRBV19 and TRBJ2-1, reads DGGITQSPKYLFRKEGQNVTLSCEQNLNHDAMYWYRQDPGQGLRLIYYSQIVNDFQKGDIAEGYSVSREKKESFPLTVTSAQKNPTAFYLCASSIGGSLDNEQFFGPGTRLTVL.

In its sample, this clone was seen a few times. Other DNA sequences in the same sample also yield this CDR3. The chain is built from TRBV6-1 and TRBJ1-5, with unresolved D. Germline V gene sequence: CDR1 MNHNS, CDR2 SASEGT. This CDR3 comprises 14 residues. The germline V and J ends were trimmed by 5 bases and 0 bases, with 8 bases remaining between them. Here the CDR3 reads CASSREVSNQPQHF. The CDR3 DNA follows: TGTGCCAGCAGTCGGGAGGTTAGCAATCAGCCCCAGCATTTT.

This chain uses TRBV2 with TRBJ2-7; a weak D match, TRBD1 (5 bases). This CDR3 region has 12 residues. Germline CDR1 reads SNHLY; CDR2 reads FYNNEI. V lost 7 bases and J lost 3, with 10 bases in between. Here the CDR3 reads CASKRQHYEQYF. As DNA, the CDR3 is TGTGCCAGCAAGAGACAGCACTACGAGCAGTACTTC.

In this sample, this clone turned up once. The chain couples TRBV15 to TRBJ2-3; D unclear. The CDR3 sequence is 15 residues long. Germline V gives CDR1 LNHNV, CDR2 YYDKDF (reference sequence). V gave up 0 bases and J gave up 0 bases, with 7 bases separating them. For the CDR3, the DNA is TGTGCCACCAGCAGAGATACGTCTAGCACAGATACGCAGTATTTT. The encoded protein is CATSRDTSSTDTQYF.

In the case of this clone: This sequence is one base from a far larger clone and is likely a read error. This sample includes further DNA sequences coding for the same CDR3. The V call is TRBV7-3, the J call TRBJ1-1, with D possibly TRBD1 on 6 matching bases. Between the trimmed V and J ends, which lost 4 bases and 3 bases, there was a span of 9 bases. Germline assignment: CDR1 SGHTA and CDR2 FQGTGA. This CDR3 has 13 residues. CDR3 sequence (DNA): TGTGCCAGCAGCTCACAGGGTGACACTGAAGCTTTCTTT. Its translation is CASSSQGDTEAFF.

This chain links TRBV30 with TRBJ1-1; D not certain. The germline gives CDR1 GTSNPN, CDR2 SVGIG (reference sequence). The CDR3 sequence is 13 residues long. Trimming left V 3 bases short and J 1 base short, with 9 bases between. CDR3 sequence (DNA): TGTGCCTGGAGACCTGGCCCGAACACTGAAGCTTTCTTT. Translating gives CAWRPGPNTEAFF.

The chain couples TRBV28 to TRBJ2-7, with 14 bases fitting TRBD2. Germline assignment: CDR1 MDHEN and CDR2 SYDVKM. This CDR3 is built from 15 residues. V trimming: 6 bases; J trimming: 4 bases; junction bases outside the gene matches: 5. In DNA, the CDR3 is TGTGCCAGCAGCCAAGGGACTAGCGGGAGTTACGAGCAGTACTTC. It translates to CASSQGTSGSYEQYF.

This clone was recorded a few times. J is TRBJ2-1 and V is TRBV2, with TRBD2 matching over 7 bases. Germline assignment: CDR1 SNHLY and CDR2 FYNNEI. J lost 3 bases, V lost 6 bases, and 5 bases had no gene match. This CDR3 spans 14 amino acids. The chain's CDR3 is CASSWRESYNEQFF. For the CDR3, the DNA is TGTGCCAGCAGCTGGCGGGAGAGCTACAATGAGCAGTTCTTC. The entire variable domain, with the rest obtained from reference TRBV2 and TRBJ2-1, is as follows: EPEVTQTPSHQVTQMGQEVILRCVPISNHLYFYWYRQILGQKVEFLVSFYNNEISEKSEIFDDQFSVERPDGSNFTLKIRSTKLEDSAMYFCASSWRESYNEQFFGPGTRLTVL.

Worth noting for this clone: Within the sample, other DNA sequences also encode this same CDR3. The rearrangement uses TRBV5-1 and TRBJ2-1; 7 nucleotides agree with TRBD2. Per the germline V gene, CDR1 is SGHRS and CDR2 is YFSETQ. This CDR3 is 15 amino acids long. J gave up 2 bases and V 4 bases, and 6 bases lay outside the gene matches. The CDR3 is CASSQSSGAYNEQFF. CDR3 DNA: TGCGCCAGCAGCCAGTCTAGCGGAGCCTACAATGAGCAGTTCTTC.

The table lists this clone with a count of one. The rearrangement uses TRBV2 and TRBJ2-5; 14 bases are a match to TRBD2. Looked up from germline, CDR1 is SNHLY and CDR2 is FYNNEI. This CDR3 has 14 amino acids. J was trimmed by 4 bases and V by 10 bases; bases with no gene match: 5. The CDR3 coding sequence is TGTGCCACCGCCGGACTAGCGGGAGGAGAGACCCAGTACTTC. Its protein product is CATAGLAGGETQYF.

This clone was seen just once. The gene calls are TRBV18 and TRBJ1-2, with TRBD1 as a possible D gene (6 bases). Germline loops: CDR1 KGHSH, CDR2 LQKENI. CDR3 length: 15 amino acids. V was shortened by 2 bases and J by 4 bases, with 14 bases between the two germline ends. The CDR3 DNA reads TGTGCCAGCTCACCAGTGAAGGGGGTTATCTATGGCTACACCTTC. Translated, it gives CASSPVKGVIYGYTF.